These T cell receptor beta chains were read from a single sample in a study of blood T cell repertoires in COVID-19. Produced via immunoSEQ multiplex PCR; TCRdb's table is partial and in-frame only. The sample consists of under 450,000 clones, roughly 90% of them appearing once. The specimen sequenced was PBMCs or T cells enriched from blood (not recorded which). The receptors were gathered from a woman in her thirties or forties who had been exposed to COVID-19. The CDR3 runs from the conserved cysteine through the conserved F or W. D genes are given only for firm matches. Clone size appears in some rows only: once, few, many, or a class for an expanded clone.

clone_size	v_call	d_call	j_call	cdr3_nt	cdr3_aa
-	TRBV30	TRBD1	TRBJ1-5	TGTGCCTGGAACAGGGGGAGCAATCAGCCCCAGCATTTT	CAWNRGSNQPQHF
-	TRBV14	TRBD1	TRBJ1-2	TGTGCCAGCAGCCAAGGGACAGGGGGCGGTGGCTACACCTTC	CASSQGTGGGGYTF
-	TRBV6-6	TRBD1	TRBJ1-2	TGTGCCAGCAGGTCGCCGGGACAGGGGGCTGACACCTTC	CASRSPGQGADTF
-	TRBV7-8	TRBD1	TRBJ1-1	TGTGCCAGCAGCTTTACCCGGGACAGAGAAGCTTTCTTT	CASSFTRDREAFF
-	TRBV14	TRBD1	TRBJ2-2	TGTGCCAGCAGCCGTGCAGGGGGTTACACCGGGGAGCTGTTTTTT	CASSRAGGYTGELFF
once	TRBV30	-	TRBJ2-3	TGTGCCTGGAGTGAGGTAGGCGGTACGCAGTATTTT	CAWSEVGGTQYF
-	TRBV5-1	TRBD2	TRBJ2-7	TGCGCCAGCAGCACCGGACTAGCGGGAGAAAACGAGCAGTACTTC	CASSTGLAGENEQYF
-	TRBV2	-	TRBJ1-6	TGTGCCAGCACGCGGAGGGCTGGAAATTCACCCCTCCACTTT	CASTRRAGNSPLHF
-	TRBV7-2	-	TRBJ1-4	TGTGCCAGCAGCCTCAACGTGGGGCAGGGTGAAAAACTGTTTTTT	CASSLNVGQGEKLFF
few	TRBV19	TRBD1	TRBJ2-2	TGTGCCAGTAGTACCCCAGGGGGCAGGAACACCGGGGAGCTGTTTTTT	CASSTPGGRNTGELFF
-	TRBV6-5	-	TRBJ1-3	TGTGCCACCCGGGACAACAAACCTGGAAACACCATATATTTT	CATRDNKPGNTIYF
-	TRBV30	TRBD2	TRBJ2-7	TGTGCCTGGAGTAGCACTAGCGGGAGGGAAGAGCAGTACTTC	CAWSSTSGREEQYF
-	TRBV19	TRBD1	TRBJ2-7	TGTGCCAGTAGTATCACCGGGACAGGGCGCCACGAGCAGTACTTC	CASSITGTGRHEQYF
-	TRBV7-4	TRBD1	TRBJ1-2	TGTGCCGCAGGACAGGACAGGGGCGGCCCATATGGCTACACCTTC	CAAGQDRGGPYGYTF
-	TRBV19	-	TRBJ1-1	TGTGCCGGCGACCCGGGGGACACTGAAGCTTTCTTT	CAGDPGDTEAFF
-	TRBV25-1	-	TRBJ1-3	TGTGCCAGCAGTTCTATGCAGGGCCGCTCTGGAAACACCATATATTTT	CASSSMQGRSGNTIYF
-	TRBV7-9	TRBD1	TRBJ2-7	TGTGCCAGCAACTTCGGTCCTATTGACAGGGGGCAGGCCTACGAGCAGTACTTC	CASNFGPIDRGQAYEQYF
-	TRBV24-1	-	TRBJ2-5	TGTGCCACCAGTGATGCCTCGACAGGTTCCGGAAAGGGGACCCAGTACTTC	CATSDASTGSGKGTQYF
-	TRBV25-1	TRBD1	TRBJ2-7	TGTGCCAGCAGTGTCGGACAGGGAGGCTCCTACGAGCAGTACTTC	CASSVGQGGSYEQYF
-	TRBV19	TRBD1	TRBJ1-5	TGTGCCAGTAGTATGGAGAACAGGGGGGGACAGCCCCAGCATTTT	CASSMENRGGQPQHF
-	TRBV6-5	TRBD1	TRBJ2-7	TGTGCCAGCCAAGCAGGGGGTCCCTACGAGCAGTACTTC	CASQAGGPYEQYF
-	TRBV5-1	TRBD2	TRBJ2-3	TGCGCCAGCAGCTCCGGACTAGCGGGAGTAACTAGCACAGATACGCAGTATTTT	CASSSGLAGVTSTDTQYF
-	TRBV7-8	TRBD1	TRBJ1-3	TGTGCCAGCAGCCCCCAGGGACAGGGGAACTCAAACACCATATATTTT	CASSPQGQGNSNTIYF
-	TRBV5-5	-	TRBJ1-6	TGTGCCAGCAGCTTGGCCGTTGGCCAGGGCTCTAATAATTCACCCCTCCACTTT	CASSLAVGQGSNNSPLHF
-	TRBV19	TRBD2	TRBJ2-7	TGTGCCAGTAGTAGTAGCGGGAGAGTTTCTTCCTACGAGCAGTACTTC	CASSSSGRVSSYEQYF
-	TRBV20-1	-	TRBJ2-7	TGCAGTGCTGACCGGACTCGCGAGCAGTACTTC	CSADRTREQYF
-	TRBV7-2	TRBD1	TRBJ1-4	TGTGCCAGCAGCGACCCGTTTCGGACAGGGGCTCCTAATGAAAAACTGTTTTTT	CASSDPFRTGAPNEKLFF
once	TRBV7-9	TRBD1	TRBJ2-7	TGTGCCAGCAGCTTAGCCCGTGGACAGGGCATCTCCTACGAGCAGTACTTC	CASSLARGQGISYEQYF
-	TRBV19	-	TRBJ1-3	TGTGCCAGTAGTACGACAGGAGATCCCACTGGAAACACCATATATTTT	CASSTTGDPTGNTIYF
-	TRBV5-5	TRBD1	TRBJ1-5	TGTGCCAGCAGCTCTGAGACCGGGACAGGGGGCAATCAGCCCCAGCATTTT	CASSSETGTGGNQPQHF
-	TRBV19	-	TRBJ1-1	TGTGCCAGTAGTATCGGAGGGGTTGCGGCTAACACTGAAGCTTTCTTT	CASSIGGVAANTEAFF
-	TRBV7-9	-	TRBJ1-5	TGTGCCAGCAGCCCACAGGGAGGGCAGCCCCAGCATTTT	CASSPQGGQPQHF